The 9 T cell receptor beta chains presented below share a single source sample, sequenced in a study of PD-1 blockade in classical Hodgkin lymphoma. As for time point: cycle 4 day 1 (C4D1), after 6 weeks of nivolumab. Relapses following autologous stem cell transplantation were seen in all patients, with brentuximab vedotin exposure varying. The table came from immunoSEQ multiplex PCR; TCRdb's copy has only in-frame clones and leaves some out. Counted here are approximately 96,000 clones, 90% to 95% occurring once; the ten biggest clones make up under 2%. The sequencing used peripheral blood mononuclear cells (PBMCs), collected before the fourth cycle of nivolumab. The source is a human donor with classical Hodgkin lymphoma.

CDR3 coding DNA: TGTGCCAGCAGCCAGTTTTTCGGAAACACCATATATTTT. Protein product: CASSQFFGNTIYF. The V call is TRBV5-4, the J call TRBJ1-3; no clear D gene. From germline, CDR1 is SGHNT and CDR2 YYREEE (reference sequence). This CDR3 spans 13 amino acids. V was cut by 4 bases and J by 4 bases, with 9 bases left in between.

The chain employs TRBV7-3 and TRBJ2-1; 11 bases line up with TRBD2. CDR3 length: 18 residues. J was trimmed by 5 bases and V by 4 bases; bases with no gene match: 13. CDR1 and CDR2 from the germline V gene are SGHTA and FQGTGA. CDR3 in DNA: TGTGCCAGCAGCTCAATCGTCGGGTGGGGACTAGCGGACAATGAGCAGTTCTTC. Protein sequence: CASSSIVGWGLADNEQFF. Together with reference TRBV7-3 and TRBJ2-1, the CDR3 gives the full variable domain: GAGVSQTPSNKVTEKGKYVELRCDPISGHTALYWYRQSLGQGPEFLIYFQGTGAADDSGLPNDRFFAVRPEGSVSTLKIQRTERGDSAVYLCASSSIVGWGLADNEQFFGPGTRLTVL.

The genes are TRBV30 and TRBJ2-3, with 7 bases that match TRBD2. V dropped 8 bases and J dropped 2; count of bases not matched to a gene: 4. The CDR3 totals 12 residues. CDR1 is GTSNPN and CDR2 is SVGIG in the germline V gene (reference sequence). CDR3 in DNA: TGTGCCGGGCTAGCGGTCACAGATACGCAGTATTTT. It encodes CAGLAVTDTQYF.

The V and J genes are TRBV5-1 and TRBJ2-7; 9 bases align to TRBD2. Germline trimming cut 0 bases from V and 7 bases from J; bases unmatched to any gene: 11. The germline CDR1 and CDR2 sequences are SGHRS and YFSETQ. The CDR3 covers 16 residues. The CDR3 region has the DNA TGCGCCAGCAGCTTGGCGGGCGGGAGGGCCTTGGGAGAGCAGTACTTC. This sequence encodes CASSLAGGRALGEQYF.

The chain links TRBV2 to TRBJ2-6; TRBD2 agrees at 9 bases. The CDR3 has 18 residues. Unmatched junction bases numbered 12, after V lost 6 bases and J lost 3 bases. Looked up from germline, CDR1 is SNHLY and CDR2 is FYNNEI. DNA for the CDR3: TGTGCCAGCAGACCGGGCGGGAGGGGAGGCAATGGGGCCAACGTCCTGACTTTC. Protein product: CASRPGGRGGNGANVLTF.

V gene TRBV18 combines with J gene TRBJ1-2; D is ambiguous. Germline CDR1 reads KGHSH; CDR2 reads LQKENI. The CDR3 totals 12 residues. V lost 5 bases and J lost 8, with 12 bases in between. The CDR3 protein is CASSSLAGGYTF. In DNA form, the CDR3 reads TGTGCCAGCTCATCATTAGCCGGGGGCTACACCTTC.

CDR3 DNA sequence: TGTGCCAGTAGGGAACGGACAGCTGAAGCTTTCTTT. Encoded protein: CASRERTAEAFF. The rearrangement joins TRBV19 to TRBJ1-1, with D perhaps matching TRBD1 (6 bases). The length of the CDR3 is 12 residues. Trimming removed 6 bases at V and 6 bases at J, with 11 bases between. The germline CDR1 and CDR2 sequences are LNHDA and SQIVND (reference sequence).

The chain joins TRBV30 to TRBJ2-7; 7 positions agree with TRBD2. The CDR3 consists of 14 residues. With V trimmed by 4 bases and J by 3 bases, 9 bases remained unmatched. Germline values: CDR1 GTSNPN, CDR2 SVGIG (reference sequence). CDR3 in amino acids: CAWTSGSRIYEQYF. The CDR3 DNA is TGTGCCTGGACTAGCGGCTCCCGGATCTACGAGCAGTACTTC.

The CDR3 region has the DNA TGTGCCAGTAGGATTATTGGACTAGCGGGAGGGGATACGCAGTATTTT. The encoded protein is CASRIIGLAGGDTQYF. This chain uses TRBV19 with TRBJ2-3, with 15 positions matching TRBD2. The V gene end was trimmed by 6 bases and the J gene end by 6 bases; junction bases not matched to a gene: 7. CDR3 length: 16 amino acids. The germline V gene encodes CDR1 LNHDA and CDR2 SQIVND (reference sequence).